Each of the 3 T cell receptor beta chains below was sequenced from the same sample in a study of blood T cell repertoires in COVID-19. Only in-frame clones appear in the TCRdb table, and some are missing; sequencing was by immunoSEQ multiplex PCR. The sample consists of about 250,000 clones, approximately 85% of them appearing once. Material: PBMCs or T cells enriched from blood (not recorded which). The receptors stem from a woman aged 45-60 years with acute COVID-19.

The chain recombines TRBV6-5 with TRBJ2-2; TRBD1 matches at 9 bases. This CDR3 is built from 16 residues. V shed 1 base and J 4 bases; nucleotides not matched to a gene: 4. In germline, CDR1 is MNHEY, CDR2 SVGAGI. The CDR3 reads CASSYLGQGVTGELFF. In DNA, the CDR3 is TGTGCCAGCAGTTACTTGGGACAGGGAGTCACCGGGGAGCTGTTTTTT.

V gene TRBV29-1 combines with J gene TRBJ2-3; 8 bases map to TRBD2. V was clipped by 5 bases and J by 3 bases; unmatched bases: 7. There are 14 residues in the CDR3. The germline V gene has CDR1 SQVTM and CDR2 ANQGSEA. The CDR3 region is CSVHGLAGTDTQYF. The CDR3 DNA reads as TGCAGCGTTCATGGACTAGCTGGGACAGATACGCAGTATTTT.

This clone was seen just once. The V gene is TRBV19, the J gene TRBJ1-5; 8 bases agree with TRBD1. Germline lookup yields CDR1 LNHDA and CDR2 SQIVND (reference sequence). The CDR3 sequence is 14 residues long. V dropped 9 bases and J dropped 4; count of bases not matched to a gene: 8. The CDR3 coding sequence is TGTGCCAGCAAGCAGGGGGCAAGGAATCAGCCCCAGCATTTT. As protein: CASKQGARNQPQHF.